Sequencing of this T cell receptor beta chain was carried out in a study of human T cells and chemical hapten exposure. Overall study: Across samples, TCR yields varied, mostly owing to small differences in pooled library volumes.

Study-level results: TCRs above 1 in 1000 frequency stayed constant with DPC sensitization.

Trimming removed 0 bases at V and 1 base at J, with 10 bases between. The CDR3 contains 15 residues. Germline V gives CDR1 SGHNT, CDR2 YYREEE (reference sequence). Whole blood, unfractionated, served as the material for total RNA extraction. This clonotype was seen more than once but under ten times. Its antigen is not identified. During construction of the library, unique molecular identifiers were attached to individual cDNA molecules for quantitative, reproducible TCR counting. Authors' processing steps: Per-sample TCR counts ranged from about 20,000 to 700,000, median roughly 96,000. A single record per CDR3 protein comes from TCRdb applying MiXCR to the reads. The V and J calls and clone size are TCRdb's, not the authors'. The table records more than 100,000 distinct CDR3 sequences, approximately 9% of them present only once.

The receptor comes from a human donor in good health. Some clones in this sample may be carry-over from other donors' samples. The chain employs TRBV5-4 and TRBJ1-1; D perhaps matches TRBD1 (5 bases). Sequencing was done on a sample of whole blood. The CDR3 is CASSLEAGKNTEAFF. The CDR3 bases are TGTGCCAGCAGCTTGGAGGCAGGGAAGAACACTGAAGCTTTCTTT.